The TCR beta chain under discussion was sequenced for a study of blood T cell repertoires in COVID-19. Trimming cost V 5 bases and J 12 bases, with 14 bases left between them. There are 12 residues in the CDR3. Germline V gives CDR1 SGHVS, CDR2 FNYEAQ. The repertoire was sequenced with immunoSEQ multiplex PCR; TCRdb's copy has only in-frame clones and lacks some. The sample shows about 180,000 clones, approximately 80% of them seen only once. The sequenced sample was PBMCs or T cells enriched from blood (not recorded which). This sequence was found in a man aged 55 to 69 who had been exposed to COVID-19. The chain has TRBV7-6 and TRBJ2-1; D call uncertain. DNA of the CDR3: TGTGCCAGCAGCCCCAACAGCTTAAGGCAGTTCTTC. Amino acids: CASSPNSLRQFF.